These T cell receptor beta chains were read from a single sample in a study of blood T cell repertoires in COVID-19. The protocol was immunoSEQ multiplex PCR, while the TCRdb copy is restricted to in-frame clones and leaves out a portion. The sample shows about 300,000 clones, approximately 84% of them seen only once. The material sequenced was peripheral blood. Receptors originate from a human donor with COVID-19, enrolled during active disease. The donor label of this sample is uncertain. The CDR3 runs from the conserved cysteine through the conserved F or W. The order of the fields is CDR3 protein, CDR3 DNA, D gene, clone size, J gene, V gene. The D gene is left open where the match is weak. Where a row states a size, it is once, few, many or the class of an expanded clone; other rows omit it.

CDR3 protein: CASSPWTSGSRGGELFF; CDR3 DNA: TGCGCCAGCAGCCCCTGGACTAGCGGGAGCCGGGGCGGGGAGCTGTTTTTT; D gene: TRBD2; clone size: NA; J gene: TRBJ2-2; V gene: TRBV5-1
CDR3 protein: CASSPFRDATYEQYF; CDR3 DNA: TGTGCCAGCAGCCCCTTCCGGGATGCTACCTACGAGCAGTACTTC; D gene: NA; clone size: NA; J gene: TRBJ2-7; V gene: TRBV3-1/TRBV3-2
CDR3 protein: CAHGQGGQPQHF; CDR3 DNA: TGTGCCCACGGACAGGGTGGTCAGCCCCAGCATTTT; D gene: TRBD1; clone size: NA; J gene: TRBJ1-5; V gene: TRBV28
CDR3 protein: CASSEMGQTRTDTQYF; CDR3 DNA: TGTGCCAGCAGTGAAATGGGACAGACCCGCACAGATACGCAGTATTTT; D gene: TRBD1; clone size: NA; J gene: TRBJ2-3; V gene: TRBV6-1
CDR3 protein: CASSLLNDYYRGHETDTGELFF; CDR3 DNA: TGCGCCAGCAGCTTGCTAAACGACTATTACAGGGGTCACGAAACGGACACCGGGGAGCTGTTTTTT; D gene: TRBD1; clone size: NA; J gene: TRBJ2-2; V gene: TRBV5-1
CDR3 protein: CASSQDLLGGINEQFF; CDR3 DNA: TGCGCCAGCAGCCAAGATCTACTAGGAGGGATTAATGAGCAGTTCTTC; D gene: NA; clone size: once; J gene: TRBJ2-1; V gene: TRBV4-3
CDR3 protein: CAISGSSGGSYNEQFF; CDR3 DNA: TGTGCCATCAGTGGATCTAGCGGGGGTTCCTACAATGAGCAGTTCTTC; D gene: TRBD2; clone size: NA; J gene: TRBJ2-1; V gene: TRBV10-3
CDR3 protein: CASSHSGTGVYEQYF; CDR3 DNA: TGCGCCAGCAGCCACTCCGGGACAGGGGTGTACGAGCAGTACTTC; D gene: TRBD1; clone size: NA; J gene: TRBJ2-7; V gene: TRBV4-3
CDR3 protein: CASSFQTGDVYGYTF; CDR3 DNA: TGCGCCAGCAGCTTTCAGACAGGCGACGTCTATGGCTACACCTTC; D gene: NA; clone size: once; J gene: TRBJ1-2; V gene: TRBV5-1
CDR3 protein: CASSSDRGAYQETQYF; CDR3 DNA: TGTGCCAGCAGCTCAGACAGGGGCGCGTATCAAGAGACCCAGTACTTC; D gene: TRBD1; clone size: NA; J gene: TRBJ2-5; V gene: TRBV7-9